This T cell receptor (beta chain) was retrieved from a study of beta chain features in type 1 diabetes. CDR3 length: 18 residues. Study conclusions and caveats: When Type 1 diabetes patients were examined, their TCRB CDR3s proved moderately but significantly shorter in all four CD4+ subsets.

As every portion of the isolated RNA was reverse transcribed, the sequencing read expressed TCRB transcripts. Clones were read by immunoSEQ multiplex PCR, and TCRdb kept only the in-frame ones, dropping some. This sample yields approximately 170,000 clones, of which 7.8% are seen a single time; about 1% belongs to the top ten. This clone has more than one count but fewer than ten. Its target is not known. Source material: central memory CD4+ T cells from blood. The chain uses TRBV21-1 and TRBJ2-7; TRBD1, as called in the table, went unchecked against the DNA. TRBV21-1 is described as a pseudogene. The sequence derives from a woman between 35 and 50 years old with type 1 diabetes. This chain's CDR3 is CASSKLLMVRGQPYEQYF. The DNA for the CDR3 is TGTGCCAGCAGCAAATTATTGATGGTCAGGGGCCAACCCTACGAGCAGTACTTC.